This T cell receptor (beta chain) was documented in a study of blood T cell repertoires in COVID-19 (dated by TCRdb to 2019 to 2021). With respect to the entire study: Samples covering the acute and convalescent phases of COVID-19 were provided by collaborators in the United States, Italy and Spain. The material from the prospective study consisted of cDNA or gDNA derived from T cells, B-cell-depleted T cells, or PBMCs. The dataset comprised deeply sampled blood TCRbeta repertoires from subjects exposed to, actively infected with, or recovered from COVID-19. The repertoires were released in a freely available public database meant as a resource for research on the immune response to SARS-CoV-2. Samples were obtained from the ongoing ImmuneRACE study (first 160 participants) and from approximately 1,200 subjects provided by 6 global collaborators. A de-identified subject ID, COVID-19 status, age in years and sex were almost always included in the sample metadata. Where available, HLA class I and class II types were taken from metadata supplied by the sample provider and were not determined by assay-based typing. Paper-wide results and their limitations: Clinical and demographic metadata were provided uncurated, with the amount varying by source and participant.

Looking up the germline V gene (reference sequence) yields CDR1 PRHDT and CDR2 FYEKMQ. Trimming takes 3 bases from V and 7 bases from J, and the germline ends sit 9 bases apart. Taken from cysteine to phenylalanine, the CDR3 has 12 residues. Of all the DNA, just the CDR3 is kept, 36 bases in frame from base 1. TCRbeta CDR3 regions were amplified from genomic DNA by means of the immunoSEQ Assay, a bias-controlled multiplex PCR. Turning to the authors' computational methods: Within the assay, amplification of reference gene primers was used to estimate how many nucleated cells each sample contained. To quantify the absolute abundance of each unique TCRbeta CDR3 rearrangement, sequence reads were collapsed and filtered. Productive Simpson clonality was computed per sample as the square root of Simpson's diversity index over productive rearrangements. TCRdb took over this immuneACCESS table, retaining in-frame rearrangements with V and J assigned. Such tables are incomplete; in checked studies, under half of the missing clones stem from an unresolved V gene, and the remainder is unexplained. The DNA was the basis for D and trimming; V, J and clone size are from that table. For this sample the table gives 160,000 or so clones, of which over 70% were detected only once. Roughly 3.4% of the sample comes from the top ten.

Participants in the prospective study were enrolled through a virtual design, were aged roughly 18 to 100 years, and lived in 24 United States geographic areas. Cohort assignment in the prospective study relied on participant-reported clinical history from a screening survey and a study questionnaire. Recovered participants in ImmuneRACE Cohort 3 were defined by two consecutive negative NP/OP PCR tests, clearance by a healthcare professional, or resolution of symptoms. Mobile phlebotomists in the prospective study collected whole blood, serum and a nasopharyngeal or oropharyngeal swab from every participant. Participants in the prospective study had the option to provide additional blood draws and questionnaires over a roughly 2-month period. Blood samples from the prospective study were shipped frozen or at room temperature prior to DNA extraction. As to this clone: Its antigen specificity is not known. Per-base qualities were not stored, and no clone one base away is much larger.

This clonotype originated in a woman aged 60-75 years who had recovered from COVID-19. The sequenced sample consisted of PBMCs or T cells enriched from blood (not recorded which). Recombination linked TRBV13 to TRBJ1-1; the D gene is perhaps TRBD1, from 5 matching bases. CDR3 loop: CASSFRGIEAFF. The bases are TGTGCCAGCAGCTTCCGGGGGATTGAAGCTTTCTTT. This CDR3, with the reference TRBV13 and TRBJ1-1 proteins standing in past its ends, gives the full variable domain AAGVIQSPRHLIKEKRETATLKCYPIPRHDTVYWYQQGPGQDPQFLISFYEKMQSDKGSIPDRFSAQQFSDYHSELNMSSLELGDSALYFCASSFRGIEAFFGQGTRLTVV.